This T cell receptor (beta chain) was observed in a study of human T cells and chemical hapten exposure. Study-wide context: Per-sample TCR yields varied mainly from small pooled library volume differences.

This CDR3 has 15 residues. Germline loops: CDR1 MNHEY, CDR2 SVGEGT. V was shortened by 2 bases and J by 3 bases, with 14 bases between the two germline ends. For the library, individual cDNA molecules each received unique molecular identifiers. How the authors handled the data: Individual samples carried between roughly 23,224 and 700,000 TCRs, with approximately 100,000 as the median. A single record per CDR3 protein comes from TCRdb applying MiXCR to the reads. For this entry, the V and J calls and clone size follow TCRdb and not the study's own pipeline. The repertoire consists of roughly 120,000 distinct CDR3 sequences, with around 8.5% occurring once and the leading ten covering around 1.5%. This clonotype was counted many times. Antigen specificity is unknown. Study-wide results and limits: Sensitizing to DPC left TCRs with a frequency above 1 in 1000 unaltered.

Unseparated into fractions, whole blood served as the source from which total RNA was extracted. The sample comprised whole blood. This TCR was recovered from a human donor in good health. Some clones in this sample may be carry-over from other donors' samples. The V call is TRBV6-2 or TRBV6-3, the J call TRBJ2-7; tentatively, D is TRBD1 (6 bases). CDR3 protein: CASSYTLGTYYEQYF. The CDR3 region has the DNA TGTGCCAGCAGTTACACCCTCGGGACATACTACGAGCAGTACTTC.